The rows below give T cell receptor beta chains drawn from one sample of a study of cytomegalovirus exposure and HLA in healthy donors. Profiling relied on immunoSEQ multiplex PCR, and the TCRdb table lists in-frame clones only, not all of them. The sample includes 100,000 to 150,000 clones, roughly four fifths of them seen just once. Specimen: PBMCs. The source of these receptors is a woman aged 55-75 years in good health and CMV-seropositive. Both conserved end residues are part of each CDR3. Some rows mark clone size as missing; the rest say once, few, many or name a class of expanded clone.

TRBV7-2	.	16	CASSLGTAGGANIQYF
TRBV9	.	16	CASRAGGAGGNTEAFF
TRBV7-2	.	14	CASSLGPGLDEQFF
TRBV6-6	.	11	CASSQGSEQFF
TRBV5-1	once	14	CASSPGQGIQPQHF
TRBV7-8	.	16	CASSLSRGSGANGLTF
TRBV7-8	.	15	CASSLGGVRAWPQHF
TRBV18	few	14	CASSPTGGTDTQYF
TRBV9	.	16	CASSVGAGGFYNEQFF
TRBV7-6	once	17	CASRGLAVGDGAHEQFF
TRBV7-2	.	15	CASSPSDRQNTEAFF
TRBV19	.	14	CASSARAGQETQYF
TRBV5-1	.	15	CASSGTGVPSSEQYF
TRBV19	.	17	CASRGQGLPLPFNEQFF
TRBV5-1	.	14	CASSSEGSQDTQYF
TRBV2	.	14	CASRDLAGEYEQYF
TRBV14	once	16	CASSQDPGGGSYEQYF
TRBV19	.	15	CASRTGGDLGNTIYF
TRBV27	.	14	CASSSGRRNEKLFF
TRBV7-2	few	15	CASSPRGSPNEKLFF
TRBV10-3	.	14	CAISGSGGVNEQFF
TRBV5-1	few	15	CASSLVGQGLAEAFF
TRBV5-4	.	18	CASSLFGGQGARRYGYTF
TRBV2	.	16	CASSLGGAVGTGELFF
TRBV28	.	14	CASSDSLAKNIQYF
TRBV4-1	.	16	CASSRSRDFDGREQYF
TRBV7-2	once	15	CASSLNRGRSETQYF
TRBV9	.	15	CASSVAVSGANVLTF
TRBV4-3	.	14	CASSHRDTRYEQYF
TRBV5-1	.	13	CASSVEGGKTQYF
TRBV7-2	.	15	CASSLGGSGANGLTF
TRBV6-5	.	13	CASSYSTGGGYTF
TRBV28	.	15	CASSLGGVTVYEQYF
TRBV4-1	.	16	CASSRGPIQGAYEQYF
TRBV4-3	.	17	CASSQDGAGGRSSEQFF
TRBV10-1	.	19	CASSLTDPAEEAFNQPQHF
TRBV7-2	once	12	CASSPRSYEQYF
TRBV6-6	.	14	CASSSFTGPNEQFF
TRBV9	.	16	CASSRRTGGEQETQYF
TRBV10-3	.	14	CAIKGGGSADTQYF
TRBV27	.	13	CASSKGYNGELFF
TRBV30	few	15	CAWSLTGQSRSGYTF
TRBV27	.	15	CASSLRAARISEAFF
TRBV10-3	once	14	CAISDRAGGTEAFF
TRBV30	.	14	CAWTQIGVTGELFF